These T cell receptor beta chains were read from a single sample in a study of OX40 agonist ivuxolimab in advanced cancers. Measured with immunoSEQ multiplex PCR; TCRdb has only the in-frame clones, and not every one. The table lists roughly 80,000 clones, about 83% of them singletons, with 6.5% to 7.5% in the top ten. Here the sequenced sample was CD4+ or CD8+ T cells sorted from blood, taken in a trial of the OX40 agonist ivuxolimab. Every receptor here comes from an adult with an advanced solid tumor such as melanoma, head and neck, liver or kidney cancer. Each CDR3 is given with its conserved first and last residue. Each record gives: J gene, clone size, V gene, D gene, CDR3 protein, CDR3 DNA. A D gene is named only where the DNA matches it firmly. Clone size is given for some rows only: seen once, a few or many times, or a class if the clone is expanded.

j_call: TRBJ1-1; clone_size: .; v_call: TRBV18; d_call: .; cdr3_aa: CASSRGENTEAFF; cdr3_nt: TGTGCCAGCTCACGCGGGGAGAACACTGAAGCTTTCTTT
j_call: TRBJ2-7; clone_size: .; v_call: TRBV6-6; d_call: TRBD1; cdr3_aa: CASSRTGSHEQYF; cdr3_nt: TGTGCCAGCAGCCGGACAGGTTCACACGAGCAGTACTTC
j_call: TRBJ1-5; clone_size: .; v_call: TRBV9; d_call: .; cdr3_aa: CASSVEGRGEPQHF; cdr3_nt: TGTGCCAGCAGCGTAGAGGGGCGAGGGGAGCCCCAGCATTTT
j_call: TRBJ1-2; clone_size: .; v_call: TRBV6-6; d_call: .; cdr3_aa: CASRTPQDGYTF; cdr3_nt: TGTGCCAGCCGGACCCCTCAAGATGGCTACACCTTC
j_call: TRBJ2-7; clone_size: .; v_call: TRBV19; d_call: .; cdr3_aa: CASSMRATTMGEQYF; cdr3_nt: TGTGCCAGTAGTATGCGGGCTACCACGATGGGGGAGCAGTACTTC
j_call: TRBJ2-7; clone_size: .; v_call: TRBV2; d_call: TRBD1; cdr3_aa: CASSPGQFSSYEQYF; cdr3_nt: TGTGCCAGCAGTCCGGGACAGTTTAGCTCCTACGAGCAGTACTTC
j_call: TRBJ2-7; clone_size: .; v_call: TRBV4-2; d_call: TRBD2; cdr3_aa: CASSLGLAVEQYF; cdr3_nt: TGTGCCAGCAGCTTGGGTCTAGCGGTGGAGCAGTACTTC
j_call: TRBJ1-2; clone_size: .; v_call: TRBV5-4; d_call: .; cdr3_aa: CASSKGTLLLNYGYTF; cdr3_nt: TGTGCCAGCAGCAAAGGGACACTACTCCTTAACTATGGCTACACCTTC
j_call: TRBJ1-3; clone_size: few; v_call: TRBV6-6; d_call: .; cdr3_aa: CASTRGGGNTIYF; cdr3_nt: TGTGCCAGCACAAGGGGAGGTGGAAACACCATATATTTT
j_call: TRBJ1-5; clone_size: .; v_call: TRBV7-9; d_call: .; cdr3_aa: CASSSTITGNQPQHF; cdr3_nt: TGTGCCAGCAGCTCCACTATCACAGGAAATCAGCCCCAGCATTTT
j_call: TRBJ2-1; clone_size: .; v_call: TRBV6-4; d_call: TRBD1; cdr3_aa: CASSSDRAHEQFF; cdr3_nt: TGTGCCAGCAGTAGCGACAGGGCACATGAGCAGTTCTTC
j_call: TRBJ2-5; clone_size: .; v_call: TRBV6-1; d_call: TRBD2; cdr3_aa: CASRASGGSETQYF; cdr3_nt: TGTGCCAGCAGGGCTAGCGGGGGTTCAGAGACCCAGTACTTC
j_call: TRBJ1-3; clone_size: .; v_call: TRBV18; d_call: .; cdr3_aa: CASSPGDGNTIYF; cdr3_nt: TGTGCCAGCTCACCAGGGGATGGAAACACCATATATTTT
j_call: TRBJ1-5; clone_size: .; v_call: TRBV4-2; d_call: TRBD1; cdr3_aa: CASSQSTGGRVDQPQHF; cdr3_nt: TGTGCCAGCAGCCAATCTACAGGGGGCCGAGTGGATCAGCCCCAGCATTTT
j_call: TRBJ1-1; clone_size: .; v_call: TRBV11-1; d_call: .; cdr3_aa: CASSLGGFMNTEAFF; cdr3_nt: TGTGCCAGCAGCTTAGGGGGTTTCATGAACACTGAAGCTTTCTTT
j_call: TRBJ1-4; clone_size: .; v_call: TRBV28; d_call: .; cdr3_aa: CASRMAWEKLFF; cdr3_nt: TGTGCCAGCAGGATGGCGTGGGAAAAACTGTTTTTT
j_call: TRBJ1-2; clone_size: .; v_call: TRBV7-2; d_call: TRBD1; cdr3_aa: CASSPILTGRGYGYTF; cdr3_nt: TGTGCCAGCAGCCCAATTCTGACAGGGAGAGGCTATGGCTACACCTTC
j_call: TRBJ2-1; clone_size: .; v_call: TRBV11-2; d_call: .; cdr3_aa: CASSLTEDNEQFF; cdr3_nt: TGTGCCAGCAGCTTAACTGAAGACAATGAGCAGTTCTTC
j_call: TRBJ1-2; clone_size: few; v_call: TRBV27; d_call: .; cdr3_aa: CASSLYRSANYGYTF; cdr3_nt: TGTGCCAGCAGTTTATACAGGTCCGCTAACTATGGCTACACCTTC
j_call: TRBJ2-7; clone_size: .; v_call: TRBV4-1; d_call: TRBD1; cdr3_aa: CASSRWQGAESYEQYF; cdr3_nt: TGCGCCAGCAGCCGGTGGCAGGGGGCGGAATCCTACGAGCAGTACTTC
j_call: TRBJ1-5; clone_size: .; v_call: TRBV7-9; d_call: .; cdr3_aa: CASSLGFSQPQHF; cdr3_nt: TGTGCCAGCAGCTTAGGGTTCTCTCAGCCCCAGCATTTT
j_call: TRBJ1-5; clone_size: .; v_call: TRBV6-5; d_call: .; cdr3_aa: CASSYVGGSNQPQHF; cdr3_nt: TGTGCCAGCAGTTACGTGGGGGGGAGCAATCAGCCCCAGCATTTT
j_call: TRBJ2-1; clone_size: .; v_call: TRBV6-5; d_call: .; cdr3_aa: CASSSGGGYNEQFF; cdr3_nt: TGTGCCAGCAGTTCAGGGGGAGGGTACAATGAGCAGTTCTTC
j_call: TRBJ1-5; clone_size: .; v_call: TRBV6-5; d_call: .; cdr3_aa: CASSYSGGDNQPQHF; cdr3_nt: TGTGCCAGCAGTTACTCAGGAGGAGACAATCAGCCCCAGCATTTT
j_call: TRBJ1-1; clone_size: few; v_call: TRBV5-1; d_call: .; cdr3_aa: CASSLAEDTEAFF; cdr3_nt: TGCGCCAGCAGCTTGGCCGAGGACACTGAAGCTTTCTTT
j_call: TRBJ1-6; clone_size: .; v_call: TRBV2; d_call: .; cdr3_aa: CASGGTVNYNSPLHF; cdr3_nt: TGTGCCAGCGGGGGGACGGTAAACTATAATTCACCCCTCCACTTT
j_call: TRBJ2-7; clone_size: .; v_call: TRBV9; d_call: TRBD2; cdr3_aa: CASSSRTSAGAYEQYF; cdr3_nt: TGTGCCAGCAGCTCCCGGACTAGCGCGGGGGCCTACGAGCAGTACTTC
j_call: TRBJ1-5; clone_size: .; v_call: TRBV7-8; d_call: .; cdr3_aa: CASSLAGEPQHF; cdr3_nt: TGTGCCAGCAGCTTAGCAGGGGAGCCCCAGCATTTT